The entry below gives a single TCR beta chain sequence along with its context. Between the trimmed V and J ends, which lost 8 bases and 1 base, there was a span of 14 bases. Germline V gives CDR1 MNHNS, CDR2 SASEGT. The CDR3 sequence is 15 residues long. The source of the sample is a study of T cell changes during pregnancy in multiple sclerosis. TCRdb's copy holds only in-frame clones and misses some; the assay was immunoSEQ multiplex PCR. The sample records 60,000 or so clones, around 91% being singletons. The sequencing used peripheral blood, collected in the second trimester of pregnancy. The chain combines TRBV6-1 with TRBJ2-2; a weak D match, TRBD1 (6 bases). This clonotype was sampled from a female donor in good health, enrolled as a control in a pregnancy study. CDR3 sequence: CASQRDNRNTGELFF. In DNA, the CDR3 is TGTGCCAGCCAAAGGGACAACCGGAACACCGGGGAGCTGTTTTTT.